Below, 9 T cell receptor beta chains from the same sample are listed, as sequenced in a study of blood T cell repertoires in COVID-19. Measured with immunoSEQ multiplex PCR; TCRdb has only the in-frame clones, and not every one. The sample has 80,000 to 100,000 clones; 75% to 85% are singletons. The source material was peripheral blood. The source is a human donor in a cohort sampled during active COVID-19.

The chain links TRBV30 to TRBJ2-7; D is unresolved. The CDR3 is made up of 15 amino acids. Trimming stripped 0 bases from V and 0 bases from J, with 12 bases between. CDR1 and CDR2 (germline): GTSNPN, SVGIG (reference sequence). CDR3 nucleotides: TGTGCCTGGAGTGTATCCCTCCTAAGCTCCTACGAGCAGTACTTC. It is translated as CAWSVSLLSSYEQYF.

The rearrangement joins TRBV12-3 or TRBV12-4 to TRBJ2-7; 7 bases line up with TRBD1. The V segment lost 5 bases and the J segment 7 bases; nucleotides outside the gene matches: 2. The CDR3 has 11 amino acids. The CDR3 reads CASSKTGEQYF. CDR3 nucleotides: TGTGCCAGCAGTAAGACAGGGGAGCAGTACTTC.

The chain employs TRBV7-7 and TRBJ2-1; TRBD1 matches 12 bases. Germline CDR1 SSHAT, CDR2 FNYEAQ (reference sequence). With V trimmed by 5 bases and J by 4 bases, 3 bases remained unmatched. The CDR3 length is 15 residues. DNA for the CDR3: TGTGCCAGCAGCCTGGGACAGGGGGCTTACAATGAGCAGTTCTTC. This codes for CASSLGQGAYNEQFF. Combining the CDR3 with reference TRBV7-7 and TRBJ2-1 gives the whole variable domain GAGVSQSPRYKVTKRGQDVTLRCDPISSHATLYWYQQALGQGPEFLTYFNYEAQPDKSGLPSDRFSAERPEGSISTLTIQRTEQRDSAMYRCASSLGQGAYNEQFFGPGTRLTVL.

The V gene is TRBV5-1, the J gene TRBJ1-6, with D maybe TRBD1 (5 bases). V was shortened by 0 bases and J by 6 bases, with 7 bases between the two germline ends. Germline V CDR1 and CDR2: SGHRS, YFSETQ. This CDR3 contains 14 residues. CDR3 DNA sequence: TGCGCCAGCAGCTTGGGAGACAGTAATTCACCCCTCCACTTT. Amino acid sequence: CASSLGDSNSPLHF.

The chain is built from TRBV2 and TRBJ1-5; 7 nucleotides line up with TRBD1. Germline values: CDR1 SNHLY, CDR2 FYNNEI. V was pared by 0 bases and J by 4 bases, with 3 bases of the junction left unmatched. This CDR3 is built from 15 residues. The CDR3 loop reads CASSEAGGPNQPQHF. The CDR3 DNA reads TGTGCCAGCAGTGAAGCAGGGGGCCCTAATCAGCCCCAGCATTTT.

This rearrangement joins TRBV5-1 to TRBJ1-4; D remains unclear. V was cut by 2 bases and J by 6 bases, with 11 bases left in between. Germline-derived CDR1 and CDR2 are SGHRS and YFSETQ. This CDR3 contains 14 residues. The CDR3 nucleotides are TGCGCCAGCAGCTTCCGGGTCCGGGATGAAAAACTGTTTTTT. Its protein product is CASSFRVRDEKLFF.

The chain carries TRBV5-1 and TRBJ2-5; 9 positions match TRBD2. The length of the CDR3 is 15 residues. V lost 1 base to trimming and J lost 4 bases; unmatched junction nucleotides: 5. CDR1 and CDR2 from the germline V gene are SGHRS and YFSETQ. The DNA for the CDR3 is TGCGCCAGCAGCTTGACGGCGGGAGGGCCAGAGACCCAGTACTTC. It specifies CASSLTAGGPETQYF.

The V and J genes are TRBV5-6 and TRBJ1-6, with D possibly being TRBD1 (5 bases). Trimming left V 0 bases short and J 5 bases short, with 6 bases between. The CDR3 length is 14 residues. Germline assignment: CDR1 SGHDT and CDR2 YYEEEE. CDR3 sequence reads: CASSLARDNSPLHF. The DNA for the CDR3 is TGTGCCAGCAGCTTGGCCAGGGATAATTCACCCCTCCACTTT. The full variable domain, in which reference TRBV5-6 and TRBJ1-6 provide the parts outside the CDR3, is DAGVTQSPTHLIKTRGQQVTLRCSPKSGHDTVSWYQQALGQGPQFIFQYYEEEERQRGNFPDRFSGHQFPNYSSELNVNALLLGDSALYLCASSLARDNSPLHFGNGTRLTVT.

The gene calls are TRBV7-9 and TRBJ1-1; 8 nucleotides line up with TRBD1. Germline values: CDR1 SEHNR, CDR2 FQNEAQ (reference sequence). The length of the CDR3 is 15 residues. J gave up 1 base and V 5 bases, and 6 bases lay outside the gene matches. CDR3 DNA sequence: TGTGCCAGCAGCCCCCGACAGGGGTCGAACACTGAAGCTTTCTTT. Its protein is CASSPRQGSNTEAFF.